What follows are 28 T cell receptor beta chains derived from one specimen sequenced in a study of cytomegalovirus exposure and HLA in healthy donors. This PCR relied on a set of 60 Vbeta primers and 13 Jbeta primers. The table came from immunoSEQ multiplex PCR; TCRdb's copy has only in-frame clones and leaves some out. The sample lists about 250,000 clones; 70% to 90% were seen once. Input material: PBMCs. The source of these receptors is a girl aged 2 to 10 in good health and CMV-seronegative.

This chain links TRBV5-1 with TRBJ2-5, with a weak D call TRBD1 (5 bases). The CDR3 runs 14 residues. Trimming left V 0 bases short and J 5 bases short, with 11 bases between. Per germline, CDR1 SGHRS and CDR2 YFSETQ. CDR3 bases: TGCGCCAGCAGCTTGGCCGCCGGACACGAGACCCAGTACTTC. Amino acids: CASSLAAGHETQYF.

This rearrangement joins TRBV10-1 to TRBJ2-5; a weak D match, TRBD2 (6 bases). Trimming took off 5 bases at V and 4 bases at J, with 14 bases between the two ends. The CDR3 covers 14 residues. Germline values: CDR1 WNHNN, CDR2 SYGVQD (reference sequence). This CDR3 reads CASSLGGDIETQYF. Written as DNA, the CDR3 is TGCGCCAGCAGTCTCGGCGGGGATATAGAGACCCAGTACTTC.

A few counts support this clone. This chain links TRBV9 with TRBJ1-5; TRBD1 matches at 8 bases. Germline V lookup: CDR1 SGDLS, CDR2 YYNGEE. This CDR3 contains 14 residues. Unmatched junction bases numbered 6, after V lost 4 bases and J lost 6 bases. The chain's CDR3 is CASSPDRAGQPQHF. CDR3 DNA sequence: TGTGCCAGCAGCCCGGACAGGGCCGGTCAGCCCCAGCATTTT.

This clone was observed once. This chain uses TRBV2 with TRBJ2-3, with D unclear. Trimming removed 0 bases at V and 3 bases at J, with 7 bases between. The germline V gene encodes CDR1 SNHLY and CDR2 FYNNEI. This CDR3 comprises 14 residues. The CDR3 here is CASSEARLTDTQYF. In DNA, the CDR3 is TGTGCCAGCAGTGAAGCGCGTTTAACAGATACGCAGTATTTT.

Note on this clone: The identical CDR3 is also encoded by other nucleotide sequences in the sample. The V and J genes are TRBV20-1 and TRBJ1-2; D is unresolved. The CDR3 sequence is 11 residues long. Germline V CDR1 and CDR2: DFQATT, SNEGSKA (reference sequence). V was shortened by 6 bases and J by 2 bases, with 7 bases between the two germline ends. The CDR3 is CSARQNYGYTF. Written as DNA, the CDR3 is TGCAGTGCCCGCCAGAACTATGGCTACACCTTC.

A few counts support this clone. CDR3 coding DNA: TGTGCCACCAGCGAAGGGACAGGGGTCTATGGCTACACCTTC. Translation: CATSEGTGVYGYTF. The chain carries TRBV15 and TRBJ1-2; 10 nucleotides line up with TRBD1. CDR1 and CDR2 (germline): LNHNV, YYDKDF (reference sequence). The CDR3 runs to 14 residues. The V segment lost 5 bases and the J segment 4 bases; nucleotides outside the gene matches: 4.

V and J are TRBV4-2 and TRBJ2-5; a possible D gene is TRBD2 (5 bases). V dropped 1 base and J dropped 1 base, with 10 bases sitting between them. CDR3 length: 15 residues. Germline V gene lookup returns CDR1 LGHNA and CDR2 YNFKEQ. Here the CDR3 DNA reads TGTGCCAGCAGCCAAGTCCGGGGAACCCAAGAGACCCAGTACTTC. Translation gives CASSQVRGTQETQYF.

The chain has TRBV7-9 and TRBJ1-2; no definite D call. There are 14 residues in the CDR3. Germline V lookup: CDR1 SEHNR, CDR2 FQNEAQ (reference sequence). Trimming took 5 bases from V and 2 from J, leaving 12 bases between them. In DNA, the CDR3 is TGTGCCAGCAGCCCGACGGGAGGAAACTATGGCTACACCTTC. This gives the protein CASSPTGGNYGYTF.

The V gene is TRBV9, the J gene TRBJ2-5, with a possible D match to TRBD1 (6 bases). Germline V gene data show CDR1 as SGDLS and CDR2 as YYNGEE. V was cut by 0 bases and J by 3 bases, with 24 bases left in between. The CDR3 loop spans 19 amino acids. The CDR3 DNA reads TGTGCCAGCAGCGTAGTCCCCTACTACGGGACGACAGGCAAAGAGACCCAGTACTTC. Amino acids: CASSVVPYYGTTGKETQYF.

J is TRBJ2-2 and V is TRBV9; TRBD2 agrees at 8 bases. V was clipped by 7 bases and J by 0 bases; unmatched bases: 2. Germline V gene sequence: CDR1 SGDLS, CDR2 YYNGEE. The CDR3 is 14 amino acids. CDR3 in amino acids: CASAGGSNTGELFF. DNA for the CDR3: TGTGCCAGCGCGGGGGGATCGAACACCGGGGAGCTGTTTTTT.

The chain carries TRBV5-1 and TRBJ1-2; D unclear. Between the trimmed V and J ends, which lost 0 bases and 3 bases, there was a span of 6 bases. This CDR3 has 13 amino acids. CDR1 SGHRS and CDR2 YFSETQ come from the germline V gene. The CDR3 loop is CASSLVLDYGYTF. The CDR3 DNA follows: TGCGCCAGCAGCTTGGTACTGGACTATGGCTACACCTTC.

Here the CDR3 reads CASSLAGLAGQETQYF. The CDR3 bases are TGTGCCAGCAGCTTAGCGGGACTAGCGGGCCAAGAGACCCAGTACTTC. The gene calls are TRBV7-8 and TRBJ2-5; 12 bases map to TRBD2. The CDR3 is 16 residues long. The V gene's germline CDR1 is SGHVS and CDR2 FQNEAQ. Losses at the gene ends were 0 bases for V and 1 base for J; bases not matched to a gene: 0.

The chain employs TRBV4-2 and TRBJ1-5; D uncertain. Germline CDR1 reads LGHNA; CDR2 reads YNFKEQ. The CDR3 length is 14 residues. V was pared by 1 base and J by 7 bases, with 11 bases between. The CDR3 DNA reads as TGTGCCAGCAGCCAAGTCGTGGGAGGGCAGCCCCAGCATTTT. Translating gives CASSQVVGGQPQHF.

The rearrangement joins TRBV9 to TRBJ2-4, with 15 bases matching TRBD2. The CDR3 is made up of 17 amino acids. V lost 3 bases and J lost 7; bases outside the gene matches: 8. CDR1 is SGDLS, CDR2 YYNGEE, per germline. The CDR3 bases are TGTGCCAGCAGCGCGGGACTAGCGGGGGGTCTTGATAACATTCAGTACTTC. Encoded protein: CASSAGLAGGLDNIQYF.

The chain has TRBV10-3 and TRBJ1-2; 9 bases fit TRBD1. J gave up 8 bases and V 10 bases, and 8 bases lay outside the gene matches. Germline V gene sequence: CDR1 ENHRY, CDR2 SYGVKD. This CDR3 region has 12 residues. CDR3 DNA: TGTGCCAACACCGGGACAGGGCCCGGCTACACCTTC. This codes for CANTGTGPGYTF.

The rearrangement joins TRBV5-4 to TRBJ1-2; TRBD1 aligns across 12 bases. The germline CDR1 and CDR2 sequences are SGHNT and YYREEE (reference sequence). This CDR3 comprises 17 residues. J lost 7 bases, V lost 0 bases, and 10 bases had no gene match. The CDR3 here is CASSLVGTGGVGSGYTF. The CDR3 DNA sequence: TGTGCCAGCAGCTTGGTCGGGACAGGGGGCGTAGGAAGTGGCTACACCTTC.

J is TRBJ1-5 and V is TRBV7-9, with 8 bases that match TRBD1. CDR3 length: 15 residues. The germline V gene has CDR1 SEHNR and CDR2 FQNEAQ (reference sequence). V lost 1 base to trimming and J lost 11 bases; unmatched junction nucleotides: 10. In nucleotides, the CDR3 is TGTGCCAGCAGCTTAGGGGACAGGATCGTAGGTGCCCAGCATTTT. Protein sequence: CASSLGDRIVGAQHF.

The chain employs TRBV27 and TRBJ2-7, with a possible D match to TRBD1 (6 bases). Germline loops: CDR1 MNHEY, CDR2 SMNVEV (reference sequence). V was cut by 7 bases and J by 4 bases, with 32 bases left in between. CDR3 length: 19 amino acids. CDR3 nucleotides: TGTGCCAGCACCTCACCTGGACAGAGGGATAGGTACGGATTTTACGAGCAGTACTTC. Its protein product is CASTSPGQRDRYGFYEQYF.

The chain has TRBV7-7 and TRBJ2-7; 11 bases agree with TRBD2. The CDR3 spans 15 residues. Germline V CDR1 and CDR2: SSHAT, FNYEAQ (reference sequence). V lost 1 base and J lost 7; bases outside the gene matches: 6. CDR3 region: CASSLVSGGAGEQYF. The CDR3 region has the DNA TGTGCCAGCAGCTTAGTTAGCGGGGGGGCCGGGGAGCAGTACTTC.

The chain has TRBV10-3 and TRBJ2-3; TRBD2 aligns across 9 bases. The V and J ends lost 6 bases and 2 bases, in that order; junction bases with no gene match: 6. The germline CDR1 and CDR2 sequences are ENHRY and SYGVKD. This CDR3 spans 15 amino acids. This CDR3 reads CAISFSGGNTDTQYF. Here the CDR3 DNA reads TGTGCCATCAGCTTTAGCGGGGGCAACACAGATACGCAGTATTTT.

V is TRBV4-1 and J is TRBJ2-5; 9 bases agree with TRBD2. This CDR3 has 15 amino acids. Per the germline V gene, CDR1 is MGHRA and CDR2 is YSYEKL. With 1 base clipped from V and 4 bases from J, the junction kept 4 bases outside the gene matches. CDR3 sequence reads: CASSQGAGGVETQYF. CDR3 sequence (DNA): TGCGCCAGCAGCCAAGGGGCGGGAGGGGTAGAGACCCAGTACTTC.

This clone appeared a single time. The chain has TRBV7-9 and TRBJ2-7, with 12 bases identical to TRBD2. The CDR3 loop spans 17 amino acids. Germline-derived CDR1 and CDR2 are SEHNR and FQNEAQ (reference sequence). The V and J ends lost 2 bases and 0 bases, in that order; junction bases with no gene match: 5. In nucleotides, the CDR3 is TGTGCCAGCAGCTTATCTAGCGGGAGGGTGGGCTCCTACGAGCAGTACTTC. It specifies CASSLSSGRVGSYEQYF.

The V call is TRBV21-1, the J call TRBJ1-1. TRBV21-1 counts as a pseudogene. The CDR3 has 12 amino acids. The chain's CDR3 is CASFRGGQGAFF. CDR3 coding DNA: TGTGCCAGCTTTAGGGGAGGGCAGGGGGCTTTCTTT.

The V gene is TRBV5-8, the J gene TRBJ1-5; D not resolved. CDR3 length equals 14 residues. Trimming left V 6 bases short and J 0 bases short, with 10 bases between. CDR1 is SGHTS, CDR2 YDEGEE, per germline. The CDR3 DNA is TGTGCCAGCATCGAGGGTTATAGCAATCAGCCCCAGCATTTT. It translates to CASIEGYSNQPQHF.

The chain is built from TRBV9 and TRBJ2-5; TRBD2 agrees at 15 bases. V gave up 4 bases and J gave up 4 bases; unmatched junction bases: 8. The CDR3 covers 17 residues. Germline V gives CDR1 SGDLS, CDR2 YYNGEE. The CDR3 DNA reads as TGTGCCAGCAGCCTGGGACTAGCGGGGGGAGGGGGAGAGACCCAGTACTTC. Protein product: CASSLGLAGGGGETQYF.

The chain couples TRBV6-1 to TRBJ1-2; perhaps TRBD1 as D (6 bases). Trimming took 10 bases from V and 4 from J, leaving 22 bases between them. Germline V gene sequence: CDR1 MNHNS, CDR2 SASEGT. The CDR3 extends over 15 amino acids. CDR3 residues: CATHIEPGVGYGYTF. CDR3 in DNA: TGTGCCACCCACATTGAACCAGGGGTTGGCTATGGCTACACCTTC.

This clone was counted a few times. The V and J genes are TRBV4-2 and TRBJ2-3, with TRBD2 matching 7 bases. Germline-derived CDR1 and CDR2 are LGHNA and YNFKEQ. This CDR3 contains 15 residues. With V trimmed by 7 bases and J by 0 bases, 7 bases remained unmatched. CDR3 DNA: TGTGCCAGCAACCCCCAGCGGGGAAGCACAGATACGCAGTATTTT. This translates into CASNPQRGSTDTQYF.

This clone was seen once. This sequence joins TRBV5-1 and TRBJ1-4, with TRBD1 identical over 9 bases. This CDR3 region has 16 residues. Germline loops: CDR1 SGHRS, CDR2 YFSETQ. With 3 bases clipped from V and 5 bases from J, the junction kept 8 bases outside the gene matches. The CDR3 here is CASSWDREQLNEKLFF. CDR3 DNA sequence: TGCGCCAGCAGCTGGGACAGGGAACAGTTGAATGAAAAACTGTTTTTT.